These 2 T cell receptor beta chains were sequenced from one sample in a study of shared clonotypes between healthy human individuals. Assay: immunoSEQ multiplex PCR; the TCRdb copy retains only in-frame clones and omits some. Here the sample spans some 2.3 million clones, approximately 95% being singletons. Specimen: naive CD4+ T cells from PBMCs. Noted subset: CD45RA+ positively selected. The receptors were gathered from a man between 18 and 29 years old in good health. Some clones in this sample may be carry-over from other donors' samples.

This clone was seen more than once but under ten times. The chain carries TRBV5-1 and TRBJ1-1; D ambiguous. Germline V gene sequence: CDR1 SGHRS, CDR2 YFSETQ. This CDR3 comprises 14 residues. With 0 bases removed from V and 1 base from J, the gap between germline ends came to 7 bases. As DNA, the CDR3 is TGCGCCAGCAGCTTGGACATCACGAACACTGAAGCTTTCTTT. This codes for CASSLDITNTEAFF.

This chain links TRBV6-1 with TRBJ1-2; TRBD1 aligns across 10 bases. Germline CDR1 is MNHNS and CDR2 is SASEGT. With 1 base clipped from V and 8 bases from J, the junction kept 10 bases outside the gene matches. CDR3 length: 16 amino acids. CDR3 sequence: CASSEVDRGLLNGYTF. The CDR3 DNA reads as TGTGCCAGCAGTGAAGTAGACAGGGGGCTGTTGAACGGCTACACCTTC.